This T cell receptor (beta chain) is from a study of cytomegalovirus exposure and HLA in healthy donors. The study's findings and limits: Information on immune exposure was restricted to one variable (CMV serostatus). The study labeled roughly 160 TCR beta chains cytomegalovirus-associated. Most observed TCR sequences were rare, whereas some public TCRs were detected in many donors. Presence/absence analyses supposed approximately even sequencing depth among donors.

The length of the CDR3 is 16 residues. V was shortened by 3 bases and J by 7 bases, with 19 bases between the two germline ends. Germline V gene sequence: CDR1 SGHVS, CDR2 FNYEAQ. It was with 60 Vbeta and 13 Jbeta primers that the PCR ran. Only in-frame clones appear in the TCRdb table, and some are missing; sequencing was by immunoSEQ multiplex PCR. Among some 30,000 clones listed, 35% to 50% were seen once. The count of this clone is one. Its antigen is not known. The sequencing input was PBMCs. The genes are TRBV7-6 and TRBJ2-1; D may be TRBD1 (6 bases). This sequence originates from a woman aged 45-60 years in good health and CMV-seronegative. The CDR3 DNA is TGTGCCAGCAGCTTGAAGGCACAGGGTAGGTTTAATGAGCAGTTCTTC. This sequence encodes CASSLKAQGRFNEQFF.